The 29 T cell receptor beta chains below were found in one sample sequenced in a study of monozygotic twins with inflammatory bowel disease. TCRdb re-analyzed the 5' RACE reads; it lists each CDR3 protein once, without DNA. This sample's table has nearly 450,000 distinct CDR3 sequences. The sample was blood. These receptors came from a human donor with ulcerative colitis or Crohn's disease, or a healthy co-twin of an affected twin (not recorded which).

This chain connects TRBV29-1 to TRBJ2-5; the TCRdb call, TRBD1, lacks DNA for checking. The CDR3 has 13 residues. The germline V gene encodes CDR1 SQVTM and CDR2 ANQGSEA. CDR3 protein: CSGGSGTQETQYF.

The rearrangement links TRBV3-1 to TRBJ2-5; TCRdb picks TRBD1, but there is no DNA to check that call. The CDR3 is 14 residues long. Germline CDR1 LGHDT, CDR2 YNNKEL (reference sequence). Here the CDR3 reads CASSPSGVSETQYF.

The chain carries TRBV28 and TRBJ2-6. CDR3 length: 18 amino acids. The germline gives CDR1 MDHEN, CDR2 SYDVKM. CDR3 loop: CASSLPLPLVIGANVLTF. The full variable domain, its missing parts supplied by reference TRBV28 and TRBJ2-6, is DVKVTQSSRYLVKRTGEKVFLECVQDMDHENMFWYRQDPGLGLRLIYFSYDVKMKEKGDIPEGYSVSREKKERFSLILESASTNQTSMYLCASSLPLPLVIGANVLTFGAGSRLTVL.

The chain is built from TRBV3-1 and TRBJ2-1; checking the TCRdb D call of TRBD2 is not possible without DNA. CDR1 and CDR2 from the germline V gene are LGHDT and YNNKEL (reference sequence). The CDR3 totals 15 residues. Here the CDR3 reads CASSRSGARGAEQFF.

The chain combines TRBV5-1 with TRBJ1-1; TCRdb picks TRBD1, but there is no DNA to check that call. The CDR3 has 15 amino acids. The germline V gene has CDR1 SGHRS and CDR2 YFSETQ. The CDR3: CASSAGQTQNTEAFF.

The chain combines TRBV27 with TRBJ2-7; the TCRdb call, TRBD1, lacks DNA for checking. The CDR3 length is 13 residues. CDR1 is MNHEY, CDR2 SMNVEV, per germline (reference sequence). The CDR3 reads CASIDRGTYEQYF.

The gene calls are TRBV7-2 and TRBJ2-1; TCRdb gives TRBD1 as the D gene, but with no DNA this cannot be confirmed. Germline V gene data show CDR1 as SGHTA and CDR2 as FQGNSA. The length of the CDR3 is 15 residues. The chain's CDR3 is CASSLFGQGAGEQFF. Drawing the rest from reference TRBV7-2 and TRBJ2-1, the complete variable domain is GAGVSQSPSNKVTEKGKDVELRCDPISGHTALYWYRQSLGQGLEFLIYFQGNSAPDKSGLPSDRFSAERTGGSVSTLTIQRTQQEDSAVYLCASSLFGQGAGEQFFGPGTRLTVL.

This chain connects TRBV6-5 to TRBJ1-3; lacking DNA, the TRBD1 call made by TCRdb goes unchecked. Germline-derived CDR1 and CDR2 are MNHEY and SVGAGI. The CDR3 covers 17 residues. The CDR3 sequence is CASSSTSSGGGGNTIYF.

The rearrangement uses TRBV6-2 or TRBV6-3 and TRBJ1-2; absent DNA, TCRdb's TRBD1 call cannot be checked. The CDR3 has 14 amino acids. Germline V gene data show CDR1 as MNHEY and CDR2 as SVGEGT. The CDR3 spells CASSYLGTGDGYTF.

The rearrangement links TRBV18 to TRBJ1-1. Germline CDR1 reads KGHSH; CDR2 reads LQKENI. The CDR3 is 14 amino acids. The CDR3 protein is CASSPEAGKTEAFF.

The CDR3 sequence: CASGSDSNQPQHF. The chain employs TRBV12-3 or TRBV12-4 and TRBJ1-5. CDR3 length: 13 amino acids.

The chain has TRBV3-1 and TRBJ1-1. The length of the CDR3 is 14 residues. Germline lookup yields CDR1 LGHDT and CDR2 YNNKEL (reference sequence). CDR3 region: CASSQRPVNTEAFF. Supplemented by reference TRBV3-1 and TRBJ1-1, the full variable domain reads DTAVSQTPKYLVTQMGNDKSIKCEQNLGHDTMYWYKQDSKKFLKIMFSYNNKELIINETVPNRFSPKSPDKAHLNLHINSLELGDSAVYFCASSQRPVNTEAFFGQGTRLTVV.

CDR3 amino acids: CSAQMNSGGLNEQFF. The chain combines TRBV20-1 with TRBJ2-1; checking the TCRdb D call of TRBD2 is not possible without DNA. The CDR3 has 15 amino acids. Per the germline V gene, CDR1 is DFQATT and CDR2 is SNEGSKA (reference sequence).

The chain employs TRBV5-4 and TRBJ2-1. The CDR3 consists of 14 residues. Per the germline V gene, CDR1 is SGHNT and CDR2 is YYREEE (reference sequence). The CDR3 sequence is CASSWADSNNEQFF.

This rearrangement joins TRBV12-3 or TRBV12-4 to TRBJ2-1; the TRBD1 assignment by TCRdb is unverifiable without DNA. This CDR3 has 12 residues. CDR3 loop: CASRDSYNEQFF.

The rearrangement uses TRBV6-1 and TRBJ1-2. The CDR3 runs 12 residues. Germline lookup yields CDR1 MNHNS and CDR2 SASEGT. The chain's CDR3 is CASNERNYGYTF.

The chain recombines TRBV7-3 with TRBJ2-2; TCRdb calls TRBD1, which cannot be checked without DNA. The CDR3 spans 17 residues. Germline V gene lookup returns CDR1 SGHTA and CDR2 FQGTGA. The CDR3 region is CASSLLSGSWGAGELFF.

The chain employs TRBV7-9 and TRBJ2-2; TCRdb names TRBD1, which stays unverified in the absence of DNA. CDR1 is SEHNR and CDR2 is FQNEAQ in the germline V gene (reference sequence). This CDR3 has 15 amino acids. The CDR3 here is CASSKGTVNTGELFF.

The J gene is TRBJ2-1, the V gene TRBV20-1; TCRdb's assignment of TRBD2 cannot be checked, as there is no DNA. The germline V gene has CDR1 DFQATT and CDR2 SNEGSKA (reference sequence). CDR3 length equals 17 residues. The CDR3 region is CSARNTLAGEGMHEQFF.

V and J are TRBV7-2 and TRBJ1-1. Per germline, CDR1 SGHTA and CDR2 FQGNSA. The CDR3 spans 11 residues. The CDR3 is CASSLGIEAFF.

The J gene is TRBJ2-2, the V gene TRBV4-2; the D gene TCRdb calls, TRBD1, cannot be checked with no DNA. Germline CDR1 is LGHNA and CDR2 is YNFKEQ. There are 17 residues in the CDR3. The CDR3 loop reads CASSQVPIPGGTGELFF.

The CDR3 protein is CSARRQAAPNTEAFF. The chain is built from TRBV20-1 and TRBJ1-1; TCRdb selects TRBD1, and the lack of DNA leaves this call unchecked. The V gene's germline CDR1 is DFQATT and CDR2 SNEGSKA (reference sequence). The CDR3 contains 15 residues.

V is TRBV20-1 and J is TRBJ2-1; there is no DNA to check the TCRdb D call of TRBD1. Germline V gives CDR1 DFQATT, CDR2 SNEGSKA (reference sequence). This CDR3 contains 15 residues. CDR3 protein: CSARVFGNAYNEQFF.

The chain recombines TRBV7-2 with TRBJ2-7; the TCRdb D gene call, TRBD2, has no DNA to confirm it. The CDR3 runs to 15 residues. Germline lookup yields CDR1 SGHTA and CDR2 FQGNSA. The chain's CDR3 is CASSYDGTSIYEQYF.

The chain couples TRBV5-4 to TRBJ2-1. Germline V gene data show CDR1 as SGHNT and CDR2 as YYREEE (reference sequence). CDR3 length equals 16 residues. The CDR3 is CASRDKLSLGSNEQFF. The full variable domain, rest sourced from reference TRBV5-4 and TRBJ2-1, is ETGVTQSPTHLIKTRGQQVTLRCSSQSGHNTVSWYQQALGQGPQFIFQYYREEENGRGNFPPRFSGLQFPNYSSELNVNALELDDSALYLCASRDKLSLGSNEQFFGPGTRLTVL.

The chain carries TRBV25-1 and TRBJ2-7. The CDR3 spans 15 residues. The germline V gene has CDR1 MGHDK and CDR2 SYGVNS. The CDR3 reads CASSENPPKSYEQYF.

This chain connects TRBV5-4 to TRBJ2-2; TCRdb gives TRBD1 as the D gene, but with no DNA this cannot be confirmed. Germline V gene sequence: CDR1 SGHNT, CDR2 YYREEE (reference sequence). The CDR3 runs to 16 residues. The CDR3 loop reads CASSGTTFANTGELFF.

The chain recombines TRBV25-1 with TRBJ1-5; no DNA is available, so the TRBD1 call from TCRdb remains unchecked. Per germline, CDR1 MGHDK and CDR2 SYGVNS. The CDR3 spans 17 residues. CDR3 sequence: CPSSASDRGVSNQPQHF.

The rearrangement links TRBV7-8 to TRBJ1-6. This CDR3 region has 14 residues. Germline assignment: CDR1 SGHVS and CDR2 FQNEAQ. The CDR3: CASSQTMAGSPLHF.